The 8 T cell receptor beta chains given below trace back to one sample, sequenced in a study of blood T cell repertoires in COVID-19. The repertoire was sequenced with immunoSEQ multiplex PCR; TCRdb's copy has only in-frame clones and lacks some. The sample lists 50,000 to 80,000 clones, roughly 80% occurring once. Sample: peripheral blood. The receptors were gathered from a man aged 55 to 70 with COVID-19, enrolled during active disease.

This chain uses TRBV7-9 with TRBJ2-2; D possibly corresponds to TRBD2 (5 bases). Trimming shortened V by 7 bases and J by 6 bases, and 18 bases separated the two germline ends. CDR1 and CDR2 (germline): SEHNR, FQNEAQ (reference sequence). This CDR3 has 15 amino acids. This CDR3 reads CASNRGSGPPGELFF. The CDR3 DNA reads as TGTGCCAGCAATCGAGGGTCTGGCCCCCCCGGGGAGCTGTTTTTT.

This clone has only a few counts. The same CDR3 is also encoded by other DNA sequences in this sample. This sequence joins TRBV7-3 and TRBJ1-4, with a weak D call TRBD1 (5 bases). V was shortened by 5 bases and J by 8 bases, with 12 bases between the two germline ends. This CDR3 has 13 residues. Looked up from germline, CDR1 is SGHTA and CDR2 is FQGTGA. Here the CDR3 reads CASSQGEGEKLFF. In nucleotides, the CDR3 is TGTGCCAGCAGCCAGGGCGAAGGAGAAAAACTGTTTTTT.

The V gene is TRBV7-2, the J gene TRBJ1-1; 8 nucleotides agree with TRBD1. Germline lookup yields CDR1 SGHTA and CDR2 FQGNSA. The CDR3 contains 15 residues. After removal of 3 bases from V and 1 base from J, the junction contained 4 bases not matched to a gene. CDR3 sequence reads: CASSFGQGGNTEAFF. The CDR3 nucleotides read TGTGCCAGCAGCTTCGGACAGGGCGGGAACACTGAAGCTTTCTTT. Using reference TRBV7-2 and TRBJ1-1 for the parts outside the CDR3, the full variable domain is GAGVSQSPSNKVTEKGKDVELRCDPISGHTALYWYRQSLGQGLEFLIYFQGNSAPDKSGLPSDRFSAERTGGSVSTLTIQRTQQEDSAVYLCASSFGQGGNTEAFFGQGTRLTVV.

V is TRBV6-6 and J is TRBJ2-7; weak D call: TRBD1 (6 bases). Germline CDR1 and CDR2: MNHNY and SVGAGI (reference sequence). The CDR3 contains 14 residues. Between the trimmed V and J ends, which lost 2 bases and 4 bases, there was a span of 12 bases. The CDR3 DNA sequence: TGTGCCAGCAGTTACGCCCAGGGGCTGTACGAGCAGTACTTC. Protein: CASSYAQGLYEQYF.

CDR3 residues: CASSPQVSGANVLTF. In DNA form, the CDR3 reads TGTGCCAGCAGCCCCCAGGTCTCTGGGGCCAACGTCCTGACTTTC. This chain joins TRBV11-2 and TRBJ2-6; the D is unclear. Germline assignment: CDR1 SGHAT and CDR2 FQNNGV. Trimming took off 5 bases at V and 0 bases at J, with 8 bases between the two ends. The length of the CDR3 is 15 residues.

Concerning this clone itself: Other nucleotide sequences in the sample specify the same CDR3. CDR3 loop: CASSLRGIYNEQFF. The CDR3 nucleotides are TGTGCCAGCAGCTTGAGGGGAATATACAATGAGCAGTTCTTC. V is TRBV5-6 and J is TRBJ2-1; maybe TRBD1 (5 bases). CDR3 size: 14 residues. CDR1 is SGHDT, CDR2 YYEEEE, per germline. With 1 base removed from V and 4 bases from J, the gap between germline ends came to 9 bases.

V is TRBV19 and J is TRBJ2-3, with TRBD1 matching over 9 bases. Trimming at V came to 5 bases and at J to 4 bases, leaving 10 bases not matched to a gene. CDR3 length: 16 residues. CDR1 LNHDA and CDR2 SQIVND come from the germline V gene (reference sequence). The CDR3 reads CASSPGTGLVADTQYF. The CDR3 coding sequence is TGTGCCAGTAGTCCCGGGACAGGGTTAGTCGCAGATACGCAGTATTTT. Complete variable domain (other parts from reference TRBV19 and TRBJ2-3): DGGITQSPKYLFRKEGQNVTLSCEQNLNHDAMYWYRQDPGQGLRLIYYSQIVNDFQKGDIAEGYSVSREKKESFPLTVTSAQKNPTAFYLCASSPGTGLVADTQYFGPGTRLTVL.

The chain joins TRBV12-3 or TRBV12-4 to TRBJ2-3, with TRBD2 as a possible D gene (5 bases). Trimming removed 6 bases from V and 14 bases from J, with 15 bases in between. The CDR3 is 11 residues long. CDR3 sequence reads: CASSPTRLPYF. The DNA for the CDR3 is TGTGCCAGCAGCCCCACTAGACTACCGTATTTT.